This T cell receptor beta chain comes out of a study of OX40 agonist ivuxolimab in advanced cancers. This CDR3 comprises 18 residues. V was clipped by 3 bases and J by 2 bases; unmatched bases: 14. Germline assignment: CDR1 SGHRS and CDR2 YFSETQ. This table comes from immunoSEQ multiplex PCR, and its TCRdb copy is limited to in-frame clones, with some not included. The table has tens of thousands of clones, 82% seen once. This receptor was identified in an adult with an advanced solid tumor such as melanoma, head and neck, liver or kidney cancer. The chain employs TRBV5-1 and TRBJ2-1; 7 nucleotides agree with TRBD1. The sequencing used CD4+ or CD8+ T cells sorted from blood, collected in a trial of the OX40 agonist ivuxolimab. The CDR3 DNA reads TGCGCCAGCAGCTCGCGGACAGGCCTAAATCCTACCTACAATGAGCAGTTCTTC. It encodes CASSSRTGLNPTYNEQFF.